One and the same sample provided the 26 T cell receptor beta chains below, sequenced in a study of spatial heterogeneity in lung cancer. Broader study findings: Counts of expanded alpha and beta TCRs within tumors tracked the tumor nonsynonymous mutation count.

Documented time point: sample taken at primary tumor resection. One entry per CDR3 protein results from TCRdb running MiXCR on the 5' RACE reads. The repertoire includes thousands of distinct CDR3 sequences, roughly 5% of them detected once, and around 24% sits in the top ten. For these TCRs, the target antigens are not known. The sample consisted of lung tumor tissue, taken at surgery. The source of these receptors is a male donor with early-stage non-small cell lung cancer.

This clonotype was counted many times. J is TRBJ2-1 and V is TRBV6-1; D unresolved. Germline CDR1 reads MNHNS; CDR2 reads SASEGT. V gave up 8 bases and J gave up 5 bases, with 10 bases separating them. The CDR3 has 12 residues. The CDR3 DNA sequence: TGTGCCAGCTTAGCAAACGACAATGAGCAGTTCTTC. Translated, it gives CASLANDNEQFF.

This clonotype was observed at least ten times. The rearrangement joins TRBV2 to TRBJ2-7; no clear D. This CDR3 has 13 amino acids. V dropped 6 bases and J dropped 3 bases, with 12 bases sitting between them. Germline loops: CDR1 SNHLY, CDR2 FYNNEI. CDR3 coding DNA: TGTGCCAGCAGGCCCGGATGGGACTACGAGCAGTACTTC. Its protein product is CASRPGWDYEQYF.

This clonotype counts as medium-sized. V gene TRBV2 combines with J gene TRBJ1-4; maybe TRBD1 (5 bases). The germline V gene has CDR1 SNHLY and CDR2 FYNNEI. The CDR3 loop spans 15 amino acids. Trimming removed 7 bases from V and 3 bases from J, with 15 bases in between. CDR3 region: CASTVAGMSNEKLFF. CDR3 bases: TGTGCCAGCACCGTAGCAGGGATGTCTAATGAAAAACTGTTTTTT.

By sample fraction, this clonotype is medium-sized (0.01 to 0.1%). V is TRBV6-9 and J is TRBJ2-7; 12 bases line up with TRBD2. The CDR3 spans 14 residues. The V and J ends lost 6 bases and 5 bases, in that order; junction bases with no gene match: 5. Germline CDR1 and CDR2: MNHGY and SVAAGI. CDR3 residues: CASRLTSGSHEQYF. DNA of the CDR3: TGTGCCAGCAGGTTGACTAGCGGGAGCCACGAGCAGTACTTC.

This clonotype was counted ten times or more. This chain joins TRBV29-1 and TRBJ2-4; D is perhaps TRBD2 (5 bases). CDR3 length equals 13 residues. Trimming left V 3 bases short and J 9 bases short, with 15 bases between. Germline loops: CDR1 SQVTM, CDR2 ANQGSEA. In DNA form, the CDR3 reads TGCAGCGTTGATAATCAGGCCCGGGGCATTCAGTACTTC. This codes for CSVDNQARGIQYF.

This clonotype was observed a few times. J is TRBJ2-4 and V is TRBV20-1; D not certain. Germline assignment: CDR1 DFQATT and CDR2 SNEGSKA (reference sequence). The CDR3 has 10 residues. V gave up 5 bases and J gave up 6 bases, with 5 bases separating them. CDR3 loop: CSAYTNIQYF. CDR3 coding DNA: TGCAGTGCTTACACAAACATTCAGTACTTC.

This clonotype has ten or more counts. This rearrangement joins TRBV27 to TRBJ1-2; 8 nucleotides match TRBD1. The CDR3 runs to 14 residues. Germline CDR1 and CDR2: MNHEY and SMNVEV (reference sequence). Losses at the gene ends were 5 bases for V and 7 bases for J; bases not matched to a gene: 9. This CDR3 is CASSPRQGRGGYTF. CDR3 DNA: TGTGCCAGCAGTCCAAGACAGGGGAGAGGTGGCTACACCTTC.

This clonotype was recorded at least ten times. The rearrangement joins TRBV7-9 to TRBJ2-7; D is uncertain. Trimming removed 0 bases from V and 3 bases from J, with 12 bases in between. Germline assignment: CDR1 SEHNR and CDR2 FQNEAQ (reference sequence). This CDR3 has 15 amino acids. The CDR3, as DNA: TGTGCCAGCAGCTTAGCGCAACAGAATTACTACGAGCAGTACTTC. Encoded protein: CASSLAQQNYYEQYF.

This clonotype has at least ten counts. The J gene is TRBJ1-1, the V gene TRBV7-6; D not certain. Germline V gene sequence: CDR1 SGHVS, CDR2 FNYEAQ. The CDR3 contains 13 residues. V was shortened by 5 bases and J by 1 base, with 8 bases between the two germline ends. The CDR3 region is CASSPKANTEAFF. CDR3 coding DNA: TGTGCCAGCAGCCCAAAGGCGAACACTGAAGCTTTCTTT.

The genes are TRBV7-9 and TRBJ1-5, with 9 bases lining up with TRBD1. Looked up from germline, CDR1 is SEHNR and CDR2 is FQNEAQ (reference sequence). With 3 bases clipped from V and 5 bases from J, the junction kept 5 bases outside the gene matches. The CDR3 has 15 residues. The CDR3 sequence is CASSLGQGLDQPQHF. The DNA for the CDR3 is TGTGCCAGCAGCTTGGGACAGGGTTTGGATCAGCCCCAGCATTTT.

This clonotype showed up many times. The chain joins TRBV5-5 to TRBJ1-6, with 10 bases that match TRBD1. The CDR3 is 16 residues long. With V trimmed by 3 bases and J by 9 bases, 9 bases remained unmatched. Germline V gives CDR1 SGHKS, CDR2 YYEKEE (reference sequence). The CDR3 nucleotides read TGTGCCAGCAGCTCTTCCGGGACAGGGGTGACTTCACCCCTCCACTTT. Residues: CASSSSGTGVTSPLHF.

This clonotype was counted between two and nine times. The rearrangement joins TRBV9 to TRBJ2-7, with D tentatively TRBD2 (5 bases). V dropped 2 bases and J dropped 6 bases, with 15 bases sitting between them. The germline V gene has CDR1 SGDLS and CDR2 YYNGEE. This CDR3 has 14 residues. CDR3: CASSVGELAIEQYF. Written as DNA, the CDR3 is TGTGCCAGCAGCGTTGGGGAGTTGGCAATCGAGCAGTACTTC. Drawing the rest from reference TRBV9 and TRBJ2-7, the complete variable domain is DSGVTQTPKHLITATGQRVTLRCSPRSGDLSVYWYQQSLDQGLQFLIQYYNGEERAKGNILERFSAQQFPDLHSELNLSSLELGDSALYFCASSVGELAIEQYFGPGTRLTVT.

The V and J genes are TRBV9 and TRBJ1-1; D might be TRBD1 (5 bases). Germline-derived CDR1 and CDR2 are SGDLS and YYNGEE. V dropped 0 bases and J dropped 0 bases, with 12 bases sitting between them. The length of the CDR3 is 16 residues. For the CDR3, the DNA is TGTGCCAGCAGCGTAGCTACCGGGGCGGTGAACACTGAAGCTTTCTTT. The encoded protein is CASSVATGAVNTEAFF.

This clonotype showed up just a few times. The chain employs TRBV7-9 and TRBJ2-3; D unresolved. Germline V gene lookup returns CDR1 SEHNR and CDR2 FQNEAQ (reference sequence). The CDR3 contains 12 residues. V gave up 2 bases and J gave up 5 bases, with 5 bases separating them. DNA of the CDR3: TGTGCCAGCAGCTTAACGGGAGATACGCAGTATTTT. This codes for CASSLTGDTQYF.

This clonotype has a count of ten or more. The chain combines TRBV6-2 or TRBV6-3 with TRBJ2-4, with D maybe TRBD1 (6 bases). The length of the CDR3 is 13 residues. V lost 5 bases and J lost 7, with 12 bases in between. The V gene's germline CDR1 is MNHEY and CDR2 SVGEGT. In nucleotides, the CDR3 is TGTGCCAGCAGTCTCGGGACAAGGAACATTCAGTACTTC. Its protein is CASSLGTRNIQYF.

This clonotype came up many times. V and J are TRBV9 and TRBJ1-6; a possible D gene is TRBD1 (6 bases). This CDR3 is built from 14 residues. V was pared by 0 bases and J by 8 bases, with 9 bases between. Germline assignment: CDR1 SGDLS and CDR2 YYNGEE. The CDR3 sequence: CASSVAGEDSPLHF. The CDR3, as DNA: TGTGCCAGCAGCGTAGCAGGGGAGGATTCACCCCTCCACTTT.

This chain links TRBV20-1 with TRBJ2-2; D perhaps matches TRBD1 (5 bases). The V end was cut by 2 bases, the J end by 5 bases, with 6 bases between. This CDR3 has 12 residues. Germline assignment: CDR1 DFQATT and CDR2 SNEGSKA (reference sequence). CDR3 sequence: CSARRGTGELFF. CDR3 DNA sequence: TGCAGTGCTAGAAGGGGAACCGGGGAGCTGTTTTTT.

In its sample, this clonotype is medium-sized. V and J are TRBV6-4 and TRBJ2-1, with TRBD2 identical over 10 bases. V shed 0 bases, J shed 1 base, and the junction held 3 bases outside the gene matches. This CDR3 region has 17 residues. The germline V gene has CDR1 MRHNA and CDR2 SNTAGT. The CDR3 region has the DNA TGTGCCAGCAGTGACTCGCCTAGCGGGAGTTCCTACAATGAGCAGTTCTTC. Translating gives CASSDSPSGSSYNEQFF.

This clonotype was seen at least ten times. V is TRBV5-5 and J is TRBJ2-7; D is ambiguous. Trimming shortened V by 2 bases and J by 3 bases, and 3 bases separated the two germline ends. This CDR3 has 11 amino acids. Germline assignment: CDR1 SGHKS and CDR2 YYEKEE (reference sequence). The CDR3 reads CASSFGYEQYF. The DNA of the CDR3 is TGTGCCAGCAGCTTTGGCTACGAGCAGTACTTC.

This clonotype was picked up many times. V usage is TRBV7-2 and J usage is TRBJ2-3, with unresolved D. The V and J ends lost 4 bases and 7 bases respectively, with 9 bases between them. Germline CDR1 and CDR2: SGHTA and FQGNSA. This CDR3 contains 12 residues. The CDR3 DNA reads TGTGCCAGCAGCTCCCCCATGAATACGCAGTATTTT. Residues: CASSSPMNTQYF.

In this sample, this clonotype turned up many times. The chain is built from TRBV2 and TRBJ2-5; no reliable D call. In germline, CDR1 is SNHLY, CDR2 FYNNEI. CDR3 size: 17 residues. V was trimmed by 2 bases and J by 2 bases, leaving 18 bases between them. The CDR3 loop is CASSEPKDGSDQETQYF. The DNA for the CDR3 is TGTGCCAGCAGTGAACCAAAAGACGGTTCCGATCAAGAGACCCAGTACTTC. Drawing the rest from reference TRBV2 and TRBJ2-5, the complete variable domain is EPEVTQTPSHQVTQMGQEVILRCVPISNHLYFYWYRQILGQKVEFLVSFYNNEISEKSEIFDDQFSVERPDGSNFTLKIRSTKLEDSAMYFCASSEPKDGSDQETQYFGPGTRLLVL.

This clonotype was found many times. The DNA of the CDR3 is TGTGCCAGCAGCCCCATGGGCGGGAGCACAGATACGCAGTATTTT. As protein: CASSPMGGSTDTQYF. This chain joins TRBV7-3 and TRBJ2-3, with a possible D match to TRBD2 (5 bases). V was shortened by 5 bases and J by 0 bases, with 12 bases between the two germline ends. Per the germline V gene, CDR1 is SGHTA and CDR2 is FQGTGA. The CDR3 sequence is 15 residues long.

The V and J genes are TRBV25-1 and TRBJ2-3; 7 nucleotides agree with TRBD2. V was pared by 0 bases and J by 8 bases, with 11 bases of the junction left unmatched. Germline values: CDR1 MGHDK, CDR2 SYGVNS. This CDR3 has 16 residues. The CDR3 protein is CASSEYAGGGRGTQYF. The CDR3 nucleotides read TGTGCCAGCAGTGAATACGCGGGCGGGGGACGTGGTACGCAGTATTTT.

This clonotype was seen repeatedly, ten times or more. This chain uses TRBV12-3 or TRBV12-4 with TRBJ1-2, with D hard to call. The CDR3 runs 13 residues. V was trimmed by 5 bases and J by 0 bases, leaving 7 bases between them. The DNA of the CDR3 is TGTGCCAGCAGTCTCACTACTAACTATGGCTACACCTTC. This encodes CASSLTTNYGYTF.

The V call is TRBV9, the J call TRBJ2-1; 11 bases line up with TRBD2. CDR3 length: 16 amino acids. Germline-derived CDR1 and CDR2 are SGDLS and YYNGEE. With 3 bases clipped from V and 0 bases from J, the junction kept 2 bases outside the gene matches. CDR3 protein: CASSAGTSGSYNEQFF. CDR3 in DNA: TGTGCCAGCAGCGCGGGGACTAGCGGCTCCTACAATGAGCAGTTCTTC.

In this sample, this clonotype turned up a few times. The chain joins TRBV27 to TRBJ2-7; 10 bases are shared with TRBD2. The V gene end was trimmed by 4 bases and the J gene end by 4 bases; junction bases not matched to a gene: 4. The CDR3 runs 14 residues. Germline assignment: CDR1 MNHEY and CDR2 SMNVEV (reference sequence). The DNA of the CDR3 is TGTGCCAGCAGTTCTAGCGGGAGAATTTACGAGCAGTACTTC. Its translation is CASSSSGRIYEQYF.